The 4 T cell receptor beta chains below come from one sample, sequenced in a study of OX40 agonist ivuxolimab in advanced cancers. Clones were sequenced by immunoSEQ multiplex PCR, and TCRdb holds only the in-frame ones, with some missing. This table has some 35,000 clones, 65% to 80% appearing once. Sequencing was performed on CD4+ or CD8+ T cells sorted from blood, taken in a trial of the OX40 agonist ivuxolimab. These TCRs come from an adult with an advanced solid tumor such as melanoma, head and neck, liver or kidney cancer.

V gene TRBV10-3 combines with J gene TRBJ1-2, with TRBD1 identical over 9 bases. Germline V lookup: CDR1 ENHRY, CDR2 SYGVKD. The CDR3 is 13 amino acids. V lost 4 bases, J lost 5 bases, and 2 bases stayed unmatched. The CDR3 loop is CAISGDRVYGYTF. The CDR3 nucleotides are TGTGCCATCAGTGGGGACAGGGTTTATGGCTACACCTTC.

The V and J genes are TRBV28 and TRBJ1-2, with a possible D match to TRBD1 (5 bases). Germline-derived CDR1 and CDR2 are MDHEN and SYDVKM. Trimming stripped 4 bases from V and 8 bases from J, with 29 bases between. The CDR3 extends over 18 amino acids. The CDR3: CASSSYGTGGRFTGGYTF. CDR3 nucleotide sequence: TGTGCCAGCAGTTCCTACGGGACCGGTGGGAGGTTTACTGGAGGCTACACCTTC.

Within the sample, this clone is medium-sized. The chain is built from TRBV7-3 and TRBJ2-7; D could derive from TRBD1 or TRBD2 (5 bases each). In germline, CDR1 is SGHTA, CDR2 FQGTGA. CDR3 length equals 13 residues. Trimming stripped 5 bases from V and 2 bases from J, with 10 bases between. CDR3 residues: CASSPGRTYEQYF. The CDR3 DNA reads as TGTGCCAGCAGCCCGGGACGGACCTACGAGCAGTACTTC.

The chain has TRBV6-4 and TRBJ2-1; D possibly uses TRBD1 or TRBD2 (5 bases each). The ends were cut back, 6 bases at V and 8 bases at J, with 20 bases in the middle. This CDR3 comprises 15 residues. Germline CDR1 reads MRHNA; CDR2 reads SNTAGT. CDR3 amino acids: CASSPMGVPVDEQFF. The CDR3 nucleotides are TGTGCCAGCAGCCCAATGGGGGTTCCAGTGGATGAGCAGTTCTTC.